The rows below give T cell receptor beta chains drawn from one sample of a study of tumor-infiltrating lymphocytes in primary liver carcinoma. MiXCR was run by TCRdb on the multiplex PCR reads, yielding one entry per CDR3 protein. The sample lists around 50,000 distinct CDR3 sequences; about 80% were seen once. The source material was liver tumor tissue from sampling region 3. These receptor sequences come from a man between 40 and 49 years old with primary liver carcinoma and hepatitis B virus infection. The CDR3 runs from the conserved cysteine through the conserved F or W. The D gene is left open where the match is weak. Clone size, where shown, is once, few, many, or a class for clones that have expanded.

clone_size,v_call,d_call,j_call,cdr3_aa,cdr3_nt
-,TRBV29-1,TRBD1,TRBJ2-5,CRVDAAGGPYQEIQYF,TGCAGAGTTGACGCGGCAGGGGGTCCGTACCAAGAGATCCAGTACTTC
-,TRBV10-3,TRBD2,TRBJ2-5,CAISGPWPGGTQYF,TGTGCCATCAGTGGGCCATGGCCGGGAGGGACCCAGTACTTC
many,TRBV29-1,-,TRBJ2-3,CSVPGTPSSTDTQYF,TGCAGCGTTCCCGGGACTCCTTCTAGCACAGATACGCAGTATTTT
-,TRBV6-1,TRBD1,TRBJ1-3,CASSEVGQSHSGTTIYF,TGTGCCAGCAGTGAAGTGGGACAGAGCCACTCTGGAACTACCATATATTTT
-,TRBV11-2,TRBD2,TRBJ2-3,CASNPPTSGSINTQYF,TGTGCCAGCAACCCCCCGACTAGCGGCAGCATAAATACGCAGTATTTT
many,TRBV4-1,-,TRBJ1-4,CASSQGYGSEKEKLFF,TGCGCCAGCAGCCAAGGGTACGGATCCGAAAAAGAAAAACTGTTTTTT
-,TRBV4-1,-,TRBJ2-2,CASSQEDANTGELFF,TGCGCCAGCAGCCAAGAAGATGCTAACACAGGGGAGCTGTTTTTT
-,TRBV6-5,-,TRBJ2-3,CDSMKPDTQYF,TGTGACAGTATGAAGCCAGATACGCAGTATTTT
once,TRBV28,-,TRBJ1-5,CASSLERDMEKGNQPQHF,TGTGCCAGCAGTCTTGAACGGGACATGGAGAAGGGCAATCAGCCCCAGCATTTT
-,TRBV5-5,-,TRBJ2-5,CASTTAVFTGGQTQYF,TGTGCAAGCACCACTGCTGTGTTTACAGGAGGGCAGACCCAATACTTC
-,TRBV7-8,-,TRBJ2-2,CTSSLTPNIGELFF,TGTACCAGCAGCTTAACTCCAAACATCGGGGAGCTGTTTTTT
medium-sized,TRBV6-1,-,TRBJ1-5,CASTLTGTPRHF,TGTGCCAGCACCCTGACGGGGACCCCACGGCATTTT
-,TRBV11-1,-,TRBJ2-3,CTSSLQPINTDMQYF,TGTACGAGCAGCTTACAGCCCATTAACACAGATATGCAGTATTTT
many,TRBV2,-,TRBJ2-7,CASSVRGGEQYF,TGTGCCAGCAGTGTCCGGGGCGGCGAGCAGTACTTC
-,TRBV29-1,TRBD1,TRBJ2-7,CIGLPGQGVGEQYF,TGCATCGGATTGCCGGGACAGGGGGTGGGTGAGCAGTACTTC
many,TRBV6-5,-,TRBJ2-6,CASRGSSGANVLTF,TGTGCCAGCAGAGGTAGCTCTGGGGCCAACGTCCTGACTTTC
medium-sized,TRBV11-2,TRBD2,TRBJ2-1,CASSLGLVIEQFF,TGTGCCAGCAGCCTCGGACTAGTTATTGAGCAGTTCTTC
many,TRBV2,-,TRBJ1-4,CASRGTTTNEKLFF,TGTGCCAGCAGGGGCACAACAACTAATGAAAAACTGTTTTTT
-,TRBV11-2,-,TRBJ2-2,CTSLPPGEYTGELFF,TGTACCAGCCTCCCACCGGGAGAGTACACCGGGGAGTTGTTTTTT
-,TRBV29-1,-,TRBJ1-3,CSAGRQDGATIYF,TGCAGCGCTGGTCGGCAGGACGGGGCGACCATATATTTT
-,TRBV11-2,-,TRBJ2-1,CASSLSYRGPLRQVRSYNEQFF,TGTGCCAGTAGCCTCTCCTACCGGGGTCCCTTGAGACAGGTTCGCTCCTACAATGAGCAGTTCTTC
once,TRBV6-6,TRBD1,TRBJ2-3,CTSSLFLRQGTDTQYF,TGTACCAGCAGTCTCTTTTTGCGACAGGGGACAGATACGCAGTATTTT
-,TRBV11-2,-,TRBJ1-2,CASVLEGNYGYAF,TGTGCCAGCGTCTTAGAGGGGAACTATGGCTACGCCTTC
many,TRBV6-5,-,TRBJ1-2,CASSYLRGGRENGYTF,TGTGCCAGCAGTTACCTGAGGGGAGGCAGGGAAAATGGCTACACCTTC
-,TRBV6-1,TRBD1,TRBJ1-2,CASSTRQGSNGYNF,TGTGCCAGCAGTACCCGACAGGGGTCGAATGGCTACAACTTC
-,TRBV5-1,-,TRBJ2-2,CVSSLGANTRELFF,TGCGTCAGCAGCTTGGGGGCGAACACCCGGGAGCTGTTTTTT
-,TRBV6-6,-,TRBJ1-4,CASSRYVLGASIEKLFF,TGTGCCAGCAGCCGCTACGTGTTGGGTGCCTCTATTGAAAAACTGTTTTTT
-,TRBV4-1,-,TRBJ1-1,CPSSHPQRLNTEAFF,TGCCCCAGCAGCCACCCCCAGAGATTGAATACTGAAGCTTTCTTT
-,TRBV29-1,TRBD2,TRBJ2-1,CSVSGTSGRIIYNEQFF,TGCAGCGTTTCCGGGACTAGCGGGCGCATCATCTACAATGAGCAGTTCTTC
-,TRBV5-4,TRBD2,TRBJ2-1,CVSSLRAGGRNEQFF,TGTGTCAGCAGCTTGAGGGCGGGAGGGCGGAATGAGCAGTTCTTC
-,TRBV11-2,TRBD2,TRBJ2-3,CASSLGPWREEADTQYF,TGTGCCAGCAGCTTAGGGCCGTGGCGGGAGGAGGCAGATACGCAGTATTTT
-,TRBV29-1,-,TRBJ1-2,CSVYSANDHYGYTF,TGCAGCGTATACAGCGCCAATGACCACTATGGCTACACCTTC
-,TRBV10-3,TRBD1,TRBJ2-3,CTISGQGGTDTQYF,TGTACTATCAGTGGACAGGGGGGCACAGATACGCAGTATTTT
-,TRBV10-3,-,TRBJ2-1,CATMGSYFEQFF,TGTGCCACCATGGGATCCTACTTTGAGCAGTTCTTC
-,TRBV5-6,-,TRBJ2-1,CVNSLEGGSSYNEQFF,TGTGTCAACAGCTTGGAGGGCGGAAGCTCCTACAATGAGCAGTTCTTC
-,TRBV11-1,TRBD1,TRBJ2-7,CASSFNLARTGLPYEQYF,TGTGCCAGCAGCTTCAACTTAGCCCGGACAGGGCTACCCTACGAGCAGTACTTC
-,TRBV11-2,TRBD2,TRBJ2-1,CTNSLDIGLAMGEQFF,TGTACAAACAGCTTGGATATCGGACTAGCCATGGGTGAGCAATTCTTC
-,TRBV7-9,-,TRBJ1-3,CASSISGQGGNTIYF,TGTGCCAGCAGCATTTCAGGGCAGGGTGGAAACACCATATATTTT
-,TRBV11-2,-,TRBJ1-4,CAGSLEVEDKKLFF,TGTGCCGGCAGCTTAGAGGTTGAGGACAAAAAACTGTTTTTT
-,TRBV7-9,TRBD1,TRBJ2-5,CPSSLGDRGLQGTQYF,TGTCCCAGCAGCTTAGGGGACAGGGGGCTGCAAGGGACCCAGTACTTC
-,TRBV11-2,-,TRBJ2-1,CASCLDIGLAMGGQLF,TGTGCCAGCTGCTTGGATATCGGACTGGCCATGGGTGGGCAGCTCTTC
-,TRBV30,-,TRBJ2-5,CAWSAGVETQYF,TGTGCCTGGAGTGCGGGTGTGGAGACCCAGTACTTC
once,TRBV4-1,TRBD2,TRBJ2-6,CASTQEAGTRANVLTF,TGCGCCAGCACCCAAGAAGCAGGGACTAGGGCCAACGTCCTGACTTTC
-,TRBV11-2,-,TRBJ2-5,CVSNFSVGETQYF,TGTGTCAGCAACTTTAGCGTCGGAGAGACCCAATACTTC
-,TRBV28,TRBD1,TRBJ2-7,CASSGTGTGIYEQYF,TGCGCCAGCAGTGGAACCGGGACAGGGATCTACGAGCAGTACTTC
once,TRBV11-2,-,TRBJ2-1,CASSDRHDHNEQFF,TGTGCCAGCTCCGACCGGCACGACCACAATGAGCAGTTCTTC
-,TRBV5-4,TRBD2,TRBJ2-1,CVSRAGLAGGTPYNVQFF,TGTGTCAGCAGAGCGGGACTAGCGGGAGGGACCCCCTACAATGTGCAGTTCTTC
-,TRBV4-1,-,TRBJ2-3,CTSSILKGQYF,TGCACCAGCAGCATCTTAAAGGGGCAGTATTTT
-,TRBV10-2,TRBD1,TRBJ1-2,CASSDWTGDLVGYTF,TGCGCCAGCAGCGATTGGACAGGGGACCTCGTTGGCTACACCTTC
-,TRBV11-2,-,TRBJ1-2,CASSLEENYGCTF,TGTGCCAGCAGCTTAGAGGAAAACTATGGCTGCACCTTC
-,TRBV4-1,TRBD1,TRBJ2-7,CASSLWTGTAYEQYF,TGCGCCAGCAGCCTATGGACTGGGACAGCATACGAGCAGTACTTC
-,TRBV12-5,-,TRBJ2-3,CTSGLGDTQYF,TGTACTAGTGGTTTGGGCGATACGCAGTATTTT
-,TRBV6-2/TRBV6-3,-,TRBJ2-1,CASNWPRNEQFF,TGTGCCAGCAATTGGCCTCGAAATGAGCAGTTCTTC
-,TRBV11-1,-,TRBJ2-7,CVSSLEATVSYEQYF,TGTGTCAGCAGCTTAGAGGCGACGGTGTCCTACGAACAGTACTTC
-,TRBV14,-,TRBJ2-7,CASSPHSRRGYEQYF,TGTGCCAGCAGCCCGCATAGCAGGAGGGGCTACGAGCAGTACTTT
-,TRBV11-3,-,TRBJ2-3,CTNSWGEAGTQYF,TGTACCAACAGCTGGGGTGAGGCAGGTACGCAGTATTTT
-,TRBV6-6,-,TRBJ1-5,CASRRDSRAYTGSQPQHF,TGTGCCAGCAGGCGGGATAGCAGGGCATATACGGGCAGTCAGCCCCAGCATTTT
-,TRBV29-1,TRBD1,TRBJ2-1,CSVVTGASNEHFF,TGCAGTGTGGTGACAGGGGCCTCTAATGAGCACTTCTTC